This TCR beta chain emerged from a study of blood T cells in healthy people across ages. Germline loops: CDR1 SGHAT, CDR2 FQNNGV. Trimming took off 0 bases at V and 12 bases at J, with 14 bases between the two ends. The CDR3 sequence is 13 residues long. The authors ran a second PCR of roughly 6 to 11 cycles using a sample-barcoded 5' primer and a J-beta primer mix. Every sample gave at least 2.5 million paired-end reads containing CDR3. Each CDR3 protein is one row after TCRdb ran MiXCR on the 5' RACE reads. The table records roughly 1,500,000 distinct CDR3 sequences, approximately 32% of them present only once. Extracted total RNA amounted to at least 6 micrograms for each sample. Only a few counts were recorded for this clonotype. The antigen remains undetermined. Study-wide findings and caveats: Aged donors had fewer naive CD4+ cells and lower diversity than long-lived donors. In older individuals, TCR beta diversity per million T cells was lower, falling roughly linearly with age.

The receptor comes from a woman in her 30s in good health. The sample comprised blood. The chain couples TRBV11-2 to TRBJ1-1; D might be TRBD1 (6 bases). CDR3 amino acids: CASSLDGGGPSFF. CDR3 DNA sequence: TGTGCCAGCAGCTTAGATGGGGGGGGCCCGTCTTTCTTT.